This T cell receptor (beta chain) appears in the sequencing data of a study of early T cells in non-severe SARS-CoV-2 infection. Study-level information: Sequencing used unsorted whole-blood bulk RNA, so chains lack pairing. Study results and limitations: There was a bias toward anti-spike CD8 responses in VDJdb matching, which missed private and CD4 specificities.

This clonotype was seen more than once but under ten times. Its antigen is unidentified. Individually, cDNA molecules had unique molecular identifiers attached to them. TCRdb re-called the 5' RACE reads through MiXCR, storing one row per CDR3 protein. This table has roughly 66,000 distinct CDR3 sequences, roughly 10% appearing once. This CDR3 is 18 amino acids long. Germline-derived CDR1 and CDR2 are DFQATT and SNEGSKA (reference sequence). Trimming removed 6 bases from V and 5 bases from J; junction bases left unmatched: 16. The sample consisted of whole blood. The chain couples TRBV20-1 to TRBJ2-1; 13 bases align to TRBD2. The sequence was obtained from an adult who was a healthcare worker with PCR-confirmed SARS-CoV-2 infection or an uninfected control (not recorded which). As DNA, the CDR3 is TGCAGTGCCTATGGGGAACTAGCGGGAGGGCTATGGGACAATGAGCAGTTCTTC. Translated, it gives CSAYGELAGGLWDNEQFF.